This record looks at one T cell receptor beta chain sequence and its context. Antigen: not known. This entry comes from a study of T cells expressing NK-cell markers. CDR1 is MGHDK, CDR2 SYGVNS, per germline. The length of the CDR3 is 14 residues. Study-wide results and limits: These clonotypes, the leaders elsewhere, also led the CD3+CD56-NKG2C+ fraction in four donors. The study found dominant NKG2C+ clonotypes at roughly 1.0-7.5% of CD8+ T cells in over five donors.

What made the TCR beta cDNA was 5'RACE template switching with UMIs. TCRdb re-called the 5' RACE reads and shows each CDR3 protein once, DNA omitted. This sample contains around 550,000 distinct CDR3 sequences. V and J are TRBV25-1 and TRBJ1-1; the D call from TCRdb, TRBD1, cannot be confirmed without DNA. Source material: blood T cells: a sorted CD56 or NKG2C T cell subset, CD4+ or CD8+ T cells, or bulk PBMC T cells (not recorded which). This receptor was taken from a young man in good health. The CDR3 here is CASGPGQGVTEAFF.